The rows below give T cell receptor beta chains drawn from one sample of a study of blood T cell repertoires in COVID-19. Measured with immunoSEQ multiplex PCR; TCRdb has only the in-frame clones, and not every one. Of under 400,000 clones in the sample, approximately 89% were seen once. The sequencing input was PBMCs or T cells enriched from blood (not recorded which). The source is a man aged 40-49 years in a cohort exposed to, infected with or recovered from COVID-19 (not recorded which). Both conserved end residues are part of each CDR3. A D gene is named only where the DNA matches it firmly. Clone sizes are given selectively: once, few, many, or a class where the clone is expanded.

d_call: .; j_call: TRBJ2-1; v_call: TRBV5-1; clone_size: .; cdr3_nt: TGCGCCAGCAGCTTTGCTCCGAGCTCCTACAATGAGCAGTTCTTC; cdr3_aa: CASSFAPSSYNEQFF
d_call: .; j_call: TRBJ2-3; v_call: TRBV19; clone_size: .; cdr3_nt: TGTGCCAGTAGTCCAGGGGCGGGCACAGATACGCAGTATTTT; cdr3_aa: CASSPGAGTDTQYF
d_call: TRBD1; j_call: TRBJ1-1; v_call: TRBV5-1; clone_size: .; cdr3_nt: TGCGCCAGCAGCTTAGGACAGGGGTCAGAAGCTTTCTTT; cdr3_aa: CASSLGQGSEAFF
d_call: .; j_call: TRBJ2-2; v_call: TRBV11-3; clone_size: .; cdr3_nt: TGTGCCAGCAGCAATACCCGGGACTTTTACACCGGGGAGCTGTTTTTT; cdr3_aa: CASSNTRDFYTGELFF
d_call: .; j_call: TRBJ2-1; v_call: TRBV21-1; clone_size: few; cdr3_nt: TGTGCCAGCACCGGAGGGGGGGGCGAGCAGTTCTTC; cdr3_aa: CASTGGGGEQFF
d_call: TRBD1; j_call: TRBJ1-2; v_call: TRBV19; clone_size: few; cdr3_nt: TGTGCCAGTAGTACTTGGACAGGGATCTACTATGGCTACACCTTC; cdr3_aa: CASSTWTGIYYGYTF
d_call: TRBD2; j_call: TRBJ2-7; v_call: TRBV27; clone_size: .; cdr3_nt: TGTGCCAGCAGTCCCCTAGCGGGAGTAAGGGAGCAGTACTTC; cdr3_aa: CASSPLAGVREQYF
d_call: TRBD1; j_call: TRBJ1-1; v_call: TRBV24-1; clone_size: .; cdr3_nt: TGTGCCACCAGTGAACGGGACAGGGATGAAGCTTTCTTT; cdr3_aa: CATSERDRDEAFF
d_call: .; j_call: TRBJ1-2; v_call: TRBV5-6; clone_size: .; cdr3_nt: TGTGCCAGCAGCTTGGAAGGAGCTCACTATGGCTACACCTTC; cdr3_aa: CASSLEGAHYGYTF
d_call: .; j_call: TRBJ2-5; v_call: TRBV24-1; clone_size: .; cdr3_nt: TGTGCCACCAGTGCGTCAGGACTAGAGACCCAGTACTTC; cdr3_aa: CATSASGLETQYF
d_call: .; j_call: TRBJ2-3; v_call: TRBV6-5; clone_size: few; cdr3_nt: TGTGCCAGCAGTTACGGGGGGAGCACAGATACGCAGTATTTT; cdr3_aa: CASSYGGSTDTQYF
d_call: TRBD1; j_call: TRBJ1-3; v_call: TRBV6-5; clone_size: .; cdr3_nt: TGTGCCTGTTCAAACGACAGGGCTGGAAACACCATATATTTT; cdr3_aa: CACSNDRAGNTIYF
d_call: TRBD1; j_call: TRBJ2-5; v_call: TRBV18; clone_size: .; cdr3_nt: TGTGCCAGCTCACCACCGGGACAGGGTGAGACCCAGTACTTC; cdr3_aa: CASSPPGQGETQYF
d_call: .; j_call: TRBJ2-7; v_call: TRBV7-6; clone_size: .; cdr3_nt: TGTGCCAGCAGCTTATCGCACAGTTCAAGCTCCTACGAGCAGTACTTC; cdr3_aa: CASSLSHSSSSYEQYF
d_call: .; j_call: TRBJ2-7; v_call: TRBV29-1; clone_size: .; cdr3_nt: TGCAGCGTTGGGCCCCCGGGGGGCGACGAGCAGTACTTC; cdr3_aa: CSVGPPGGDEQYF
d_call: .; j_call: TRBJ2-7; v_call: TRBV2; clone_size: .; cdr3_nt: TGTGCCAGCACCGGACTCAATTACGAGCAGTACTTC; cdr3_aa: CASTGLNYEQYF
d_call: .; j_call: TRBJ1-2; v_call: TRBV6-5; clone_size: .; cdr3_nt: TGTGCCAGCAGTTACTCTGATTTGGGAGCTAACTATGGCTACACCTTC; cdr3_aa: CASSYSDLGANYGYTF
d_call: .; j_call: TRBJ2-3; v_call: TRBV7-9; clone_size: .; cdr3_nt: TGTGCCAGCAGCTTAAACGGGGGAGGCACAGATACGCAGTATTTT; cdr3_aa: CASSLNGGGTDTQYF
d_call: .; j_call: TRBJ1-5; v_call: TRBV3-1/TRBV3-2; clone_size: .; cdr3_nt: TGTGCCAGCAGCCAGGGGGGTAGCAATCAGCCCCAGCATTTT; cdr3_aa: CASSQGGSNQPQHF
d_call: TRBD1; j_call: TRBJ1-4; v_call: TRBV19; clone_size: .; cdr3_nt: TGTGCCAGCCAAAACCCGGGACAGGGGAATGAAAAACTGTTTTTT; cdr3_aa: CASQNPGQGNEKLFF
d_call: .; j_call: TRBJ2-3; v_call: TRBV29-1; clone_size: .; cdr3_nt: TGCAGCGTTGAAACAGATTTTAGCACAGATACGCAGTATTTT; cdr3_aa: CSVETDFSTDTQYF
d_call: .; j_call: TRBJ1-1; v_call: TRBV4-1; clone_size: .; cdr3_nt: TGCGCCAGCAGCCAAGAGGCTACAGGGACTGAAGCTTTCTTT; cdr3_aa: CASSQEATGTEAFF
d_call: .; j_call: TRBJ2-1; v_call: TRBV5-5; clone_size: once; cdr3_nt: TGTGCCAGCAGCTTGAGGGGCAACAATGAGCAGTTCTTC; cdr3_aa: CASSLRGNNEQFF
d_call: TRBD1; j_call: TRBJ1-6; v_call: TRBV7-9; clone_size: .; cdr3_nt: TGTGCCAGCAGCTTAGAGACAGGGGGTAATTCACCCCTCCACTTT; cdr3_aa: CASSLETGGNSPLHF
d_call: .; j_call: TRBJ1-6; v_call: TRBV25-1; clone_size: .; cdr3_nt: TGTGCCAGCAGTGAATATGGGATCGGACAGAAGAATTCACCCCTCCACTTT; cdr3_aa: CASSEYGIGQKNSPLHF
d_call: TRBD1; j_call: TRBJ1-2; v_call: TRBV6-5; clone_size: .; cdr3_nt: TGTGCCAGCAGTACCGGGACAGGGGTTGGTGGCTACACCTTC; cdr3_aa: CASSTGTGVGGYTF
d_call: .; j_call: TRBJ2-7; v_call: TRBV3-1/TRBV3-2; clone_size: .; cdr3_nt: TGTGCCAGCAGCCAATACGGGGCCTACGAGCAGTACTTC; cdr3_aa: CASSQYGAYEQYF
d_call: TRBD1; j_call: TRBJ1-3; v_call: TRBV28; clone_size: .; cdr3_nt: TGTGCCAGCAGTTTAGGGACAGGGGTTAATGTGGGTCGAAACACCATATATTTT; cdr3_aa: CASSLGTGVNVGRNTIYF
d_call: .; j_call: TRBJ1-2; v_call: TRBV29-1; clone_size: .; cdr3_nt: TGCAGCGTTGGTAGCGGAGGCTATGGCTACACCTTC; cdr3_aa: CSVGSGGYGYTF
d_call: TRBD1; j_call: TRBJ1-2; v_call: TRBV28; clone_size: .; cdr3_nt: TGTGCCAGCAGAGCCGGGACAGGGGCCTATGGCTACACCTTC; cdr3_aa: CASRAGTGAYGYTF
d_call: TRBD1; j_call: TRBJ1-1; v_call: TRBV2; clone_size: .; cdr3_nt: TGTGCCAGCAGTGGACAGGGTAGGAACACTGAAGCTTTCTTT; cdr3_aa: CASSGQGRNTEAFF
d_call: TRBD1; j_call: TRBJ2-7; v_call: TRBV10-1; clone_size: .; cdr3_nt: TGCGCCAGCAGTGAGGCCGGGACAGGGGAGGACGAGCAGTACTTC; cdr3_aa: CASSEAGTGEDEQYF
d_call: .; j_call: TRBJ2-7; v_call: TRBV19; clone_size: .; cdr3_nt: TGTGCCAGTAGTACGGGACTCTCCTACGAGCAGTACTTC; cdr3_aa: CASSTGLSYEQYF
d_call: .; j_call: TRBJ2-2; v_call: TRBV7-9; clone_size: .; cdr3_nt: TGTGCCAGCAGCTTGAAACGGGGGAACACCGGGGAGCTGTTTTTT; cdr3_aa: CASSLKRGNTGELFF
d_call: TRBD2; j_call: TRBJ2-1; v_call: TRBV6-6; clone_size: .; cdr3_nt: TGTGCCAGCAGTTACAGGGGGGCGGGAGGCTACAATGAGCAGTTCTTC; cdr3_aa: CASSYRGAGGYNEQFF
d_call: .; j_call: TRBJ2-2; v_call: TRBV2; clone_size: .; cdr3_nt: TGTGCCAGCAGTGCGGTCGGGGGAAGGACCGGGGAGCTGTTTTTT; cdr3_aa: CASSAVGGRTGELFF
d_call: TRBD2; j_call: TRBJ2-3; v_call: TRBV18; clone_size: .; cdr3_nt: TGTGCCAGCTCACCATTGCGGGGGGGGAAAGATACGCAGTATTTT; cdr3_aa: CASSPLRGGKDTQYF
d_call: TRBD2; j_call: TRBJ2-5; v_call: TRBV28; clone_size: once; cdr3_nt: TGTGCCAGCAGTTGGGCTAGCGGGAAGGAGACCCAGTACTTC; cdr3_aa: CASSWASGKETQYF
d_call: .; j_call: TRBJ1-1; v_call: TRBV5-1; clone_size: .; cdr3_nt: TGCGCCAGCAGATCTGAGCCGCGTCTCCGGAACACTGAAGCTTTCTTT; cdr3_aa: CASRSEPRLRNTEAFF
d_call: TRBD1; j_call: TRBJ1-1; v_call: TRBV5-4; clone_size: .; cdr3_nt: TGTGCCAGCAGCCCCCCCCCAGGGGGCGAAACTGAAGCTTTCTTT; cdr3_aa: CASSPPPGGETEAFF
d_call: .; j_call: TRBJ2-3; v_call: TRBV25-1; clone_size: .; cdr3_nt: TGTGCCAGCAGTGATTCAAAGGGGAAGATTCCCTTCCACCATACGCAGTATTTT; cdr3_aa: CASSDSKGKIPFHHTQYF
d_call: .; j_call: TRBJ2-1; v_call: TRBV6-5; clone_size: .; cdr3_nt: TGTGCCAGCAGTTATTATGATGAGCAGTTCTTC; cdr3_aa: CASSYYDEQFF
d_call: TRBD2; j_call: TRBJ2-5; v_call: TRBV5-1; clone_size: .; cdr3_nt: TGCGCCAGCAGCCGAGCGGGAGCGGGTGGCGAGACCCAGTACTTC; cdr3_aa: CASSRAGAGGETQYF
d_call: .; j_call: TRBJ1-2; v_call: TRBV30; clone_size: .; cdr3_nt: TGTGCCTGGAGCCCGTTGGGGGCAGGAGTTAACTATGGCTACACCTTC; cdr3_aa: CAWSPLGAGVNYGYTF
d_call: .; j_call: TRBJ1-4; v_call: TRBV20-1; clone_size: many; cdr3_nt: TGCAGCGCAGGGTTTAACGAAAAACTGTTTTTT; cdr3_aa: CSAGFNEKLFF
d_call: TRBD1; j_call: TRBJ1-2; v_call: TRBV5-4; clone_size: .; cdr3_nt: TGTGCCAGCAGCTCTGGACAGGGGGCGTTCAACTATGGCTACACCTTC; cdr3_aa: CASSSGQGAFNYGYTF
d_call: .; j_call: TRBJ2-1; v_call: TRBV18; clone_size: once; cdr3_nt: TGTGCCAGCTCACCTAACACGGGAGTTCCCAATGAGCAGTTCTTC; cdr3_aa: CASSPNTGVPNEQFF
d_call: TRBD1; j_call: TRBJ1-3; v_call: TRBV5-8; clone_size: .; cdr3_nt: TGTGCCAGCAGCCAGGGGGACCACTCTGGAAACACCATATATTTT; cdr3_aa: CASSQGDHSGNTIYF
d_call: .; j_call: TRBJ1-3; v_call: TRBV5-5; clone_size: .; cdr3_nt: TGTGCCAGCAGCTGGTCATCGGGGGGCCTCGGAAACACCATATATTTT; cdr3_aa: CASSWSSGGLGNTIYF
d_call: .; j_call: TRBJ2-6; v_call: TRBV18; clone_size: .; cdr3_nt: TGTGCCAGCTCACCAACTCTCTCTGGGGCCAACGTCCTGACTTTC; cdr3_aa: CASSPTLSGANVLTF
d_call: TRBD2; j_call: TRBJ2-3; v_call: TRBV28; clone_size: .; cdr3_nt: TGTGCCAGCAGGGCTAGCGGGGTAAGAGATACGCAGTATTTT; cdr3_aa: CASRASGVRDTQYF
d_call: .; j_call: TRBJ2-5; v_call: TRBV2; clone_size: once; cdr3_nt: TGTGCCAGCAGGGCACAGGGATCAGAGACCCAGTACTTC; cdr3_aa: CASRAQGSETQYF
d_call: .; j_call: TRBJ1-1; v_call: TRBV7-8; clone_size: .; cdr3_nt: TGTGCCAGCAGCTTTGCGGAACAAAACACTGAAGCTTTCTTT; cdr3_aa: CASSFAEQNTEAFF
d_call: TRBD2; j_call: TRBJ2-1; v_call: TRBV27; clone_size: .; cdr3_nt: TGTGCCAGCAGTTTAGATAGCGGGATGGTTAGTGAGCAGTTCTTC; cdr3_aa: CASSLDSGMVSEQFF
d_call: .; j_call: TRBJ2-5; v_call: TRBV5-8; clone_size: .; cdr3_nt: TGTGCCAGCAGCTTGAGTCGCAGCGTGAAGACCCAGTACTTC; cdr3_aa: CASSLSRSVKTQYF
d_call: .; j_call: TRBJ1-3; v_call: TRBV5-1; clone_size: once; cdr3_nt: TGCGCCAGCAGCTTGAGCGGTTATGGAAACACCATATATTTT; cdr3_aa: CASSLSGYGNTIYF